One and the same sample provided the 25 T cell receptor beta chains below, sequenced in a study of CD8 T cells in ankylosing spondylitis. TCRdb re-called the 5' RACE reads with MiXCR, one entry per CDR3 protein. The sample contains 230,000 or so distinct CDR3 sequences, about 24% of which appear only once. The sequencing input was blood, either unsorted or a sorted T cell fraction (not recorded which). The receptors come from a male donor with ankylosing spondylitis or in good health (not recorded which).

This clonotype was recorded many times. The chain is built from TRBV12-3 or TRBV12-4 and TRBJ1-1, with D possibly being TRBD1 (5 bases). The germline V and J ends were trimmed by 1 base and 10 bases, with 10 bases remaining between them. This CDR3 has 12 residues. The CDR3 DNA reads TGTGCCAGCAGTTTAGAGGGGCTGAGAGCTTTCTTT. This sequence encodes CASSLEGLRAFF.

Ten or more counts support this clonotype. The chain uses TRBV6-5 and TRBJ2-1, with 8 bases fitting TRBD2. The CDR3 consists of 16 residues. Germline trimming cut 2 bases from V and 8 bases from J; bases unmatched to any gene: 11. Germline-derived CDR1 and CDR2 are MNHEY and SVGAGI. The CDR3: CASSYGAGAHRDEQFF. CDR3 in DNA: TGTGCCAGCAGTTACGGAGCGGGGGCCCATAGGGATGAGCAGTTCTTC.

A few counts support this clonotype. The CDR3 DNA reads TGTGCCAGCACCTCGGGACAGGGGAGTTCACCCCTCCACTTT. Translated: CASTSGQGSSPLHF. The rearrangement links TRBV27 to TRBJ1-6; TRBD1 matches at 10 bases. V lost 7 bases and J lost 9; bases outside the gene matches: 6. CDR3 size: 14 residues. CDR1 MNHEY and CDR2 SMNVEV come from the germline V gene (reference sequence).

This clonotype was seen ten or more times. This rearrangement joins TRBV16 to TRBJ1-6; D uncertain. Germline assignment: CDR1 KGHSY and CDR2 FQNENV. Trimming removed 4 bases at V and 10 bases at J, with 20 bases between. This CDR3 is 16 amino acids long. This CDR3 reads CASSLGSNPGGSPLHF. The CDR3 nucleotides read TGTGCCAGCAGCCTAGGGTCGAACCCCGGAGGGTCACCCCTCCACTTT.

This clonotype was seen repeatedly, ten times or more. V is TRBV28 and J is TRBJ1-2, with unresolved D. The V gene's germline CDR1 is MDHEN and CDR2 SYDVKM. V gave up 5 bases and J gave up 0 bases, with 19 bases separating them. The CDR3 is made up of 17 amino acids. CDR3 sequence (DNA): TGTGCCAGCAGTCCCCCCCTCGACGGAAACTCTAACTATGGCTACACCTTC. Translation: CASSPPLDGNSNYGYTF.

The chain uses TRBV20-1 and TRBJ2-7; possible D gene TRBD1, 6 bases. Between the trimmed V and J ends, which lost 5 bases and 4 bases, there was a span of 15 bases. The CDR3 extends over 13 amino acids. In germline, CDR1 is DFQATT, CDR2 SNEGSKA (reference sequence). This CDR3 is CSALGGFGYEQYF. CDR3 coding DNA: TGCAGTGCTTTAGGGGGTTTTGGTTACGAGCAGTACTTC.

The chain combines TRBV10-2 with TRBJ2-7; possibly TRBD2 for D (5 bases). There are 16 residues in the CDR3. Germline CDR1 and CDR2: WSHSY and SAAADI. Trimming took off 6 bases at V and 1 base at J, with 19 bases between the two ends. The CDR3 loop reads CASSRGSFGESYEQYF. CDR3 sequence (DNA): TGCGCCAGCAGCCGAGGGAGTTTCGGAGAATCCTACGAGCAGTACTTC.

This clonotype has just one count. This chain connects TRBV20-1 to TRBJ2-7; D gene unclear. This CDR3 comprises 14 residues. Trimming shortened V by 0 bases and J by 4 bases, and 13 bases separated the two germline ends. Germline lookup yields CDR1 DFQATT and CDR2 SNEGSKA (reference sequence). The CDR3 is CSARDRASTYEQYF. CDR3 DNA sequence: TGCAGTGCTAGAGATCGGGCTTCCACTTACGAGCAGTACTTC.

The chain is built from TRBV20-1 and TRBJ2-5, with D perhaps given as TRBD1 or TRBD2 (5 bases each). The CDR3 contains 14 residues. V lost 6 bases and J lost 7, with 21 bases in between. Germline-derived CDR1 and CDR2 are DFQATT and SNEGSKA (reference sequence). The CDR3 DNA reads TGCAGTGCCCTATCCCATCGAGGGGTTGGGACCCAGTACTTC. As protein: CSALSHRGVGTQYF.

At least ten counts were recorded for this clonotype. The chain links TRBV3-1 to TRBJ1-1; 8 positions agree with TRBD1. V shed 6 bases and J 3 bases; nucleotides not matched to a gene: 0. The CDR3 loop spans 12 amino acids. CDR1 LGHDT and CDR2 YNNKEL come from the germline V gene (reference sequence). CDR3 in DNA: TGTGCCAGCAGGGACAGGGACACTGAAGCTTTCTTT. As protein: CASRDRDTEAFF.

This clonotype was seen ten or more times. V is TRBV6-5 and J is TRBJ2-7; TRBD2 is a possible D gene (5 bases). Germline V gives CDR1 MNHEY, CDR2 SVGAGI. The CDR3 is 13 residues long. V was cut by 3 bases and J by 6 bases, with 12 bases left in between. This chain's CDR3 is CASSYGLASEQYF. As DNA, the CDR3 is TGTGCCAGCAGTTATGGTCTAGCATCCGAGCAGTACTTC.

The table lists this clonotype with a few counts. The germline gene is not matched at one end of the junction; a read error may be the cause. This chain connects TRBV7-7 to TRBJ2-6; D unclear. CDR1 is SSHAT, CDR2 FNYEAQ, per germline (reference sequence). The CDR3 sequence is 15 residues long. The CDR3 DNA is TGTGCTAGCAGCTTAGGCAACTCTGGGGCCAACGTCCTGACTTTC. Encoded protein: CASSLGNSGANVLTF.

This rearrangement joins TRBV12-3 or TRBV12-4 to TRBJ2-7; perhaps TRBD2 as D (5 bases). Trimming removed 0 bases from V and 2 bases from J, with 14 bases in between. The CDR3 totals 16 residues. CDR3: CASSLAGRTGAYEQYF. The CDR3 nucleotides read TGTGCCAGCAGTTTAGCGGGGAGAACCGGGGCCTACGAGCAGTACTTC.

V and J are TRBV24-1 and TRBJ2-1; no firm D call. Trimming removed 4 bases at V and 7 bases at J, with 16 bases between. The CDR3 is 15 residues long. Per germline, CDR1 KGHDR and CDR2 SFDVKD. The CDR3 DNA is TGTGCCACCAGTGAAGAGACTGCCCCTTCGAATGAGCAGTTCTTC. The encoded protein is CATSEETAPSNEQFF.

The gene calls are TRBV2 and TRBJ2-2; perhaps TRBD1 as D (5 bases). Per the germline V gene, CDR1 is SNHLY and CDR2 is FYNNEI. This CDR3 is built from 15 residues. The germline V and J ends were trimmed by 2 bases and 2 bases, with 9 bases remaining between them. The CDR3 loop reads CASSEFTGNTGELFF. DNA of the CDR3: TGTGCCAGCAGTGAATTTACAGGCAACACCGGGGAGCTGTTTTTT. The variable domain in full, with the rest retrieved from reference TRBV2 and TRBJ2-2, is EPEVTQTPSHQVTQMGQEVILRCVPISNHLYFYWYRQILGQKVEFLVSFYNNEISEKSEIFDDQFSVERPDGSNFTLKIRSTKLEDSAMYFCASSEFTGNTGELFFGEGSRLTVL.

The genes are TRBV10-3 and TRBJ2-5; perhaps TRBD2 as D (7 bases). The V gene lost 3 bases and the J gene lost 5 bases, with 13 bases spanning the gap. Germline-derived CDR1 and CDR2 are ENHRY and SYGVKD. This CDR3 region has 14 residues. The DNA of the CDR3 is TGTGCCATCAGTGAAGGGGGGGCTGGGGAGACCCAGTACTTC. It translates to CAISEGGAGETQYF.

This sequence joins TRBV29-1 and TRBJ2-3; possible D gene TRBD2, 7 bases. The CDR3 length is 14 residues. The ends were cut back, 7 bases at V and 1 base at J, with 15 bases in the middle. Germline CDR1 is SQVTM and CDR2 is ANQGSEA. CDR3 bases: TGCAGCGCGGGGGCAAGCGGGGGCACAGATACGCAGTATTTT. It encodes CSAGASGGTDTQYF.

This clonotype was seen a few times. V usage is TRBV20-1 and J usage is TRBJ2-3, with 8 bases fitting TRBD2. The length of the CDR3 is 12 residues. Germline V CDR1 and CDR2: DFQATT, SNEGSKA (reference sequence). J was trimmed by 4 bases and V by 6 bases; bases with no gene match: 3. CDR3 residues: CSARRGADTQYF. The CDR3 DNA follows: TGCAGTGCCAGGCGGGGGGCAGATACGCAGTATTTT.

This clonotype was seen a few times. One junction end does not reproduce the germline sequence, and a read error may be involved. The chain links TRBV20-1 to TRBJ2-2; no clear D gene. The germline gives CDR1 DFQATT, CDR2 SNEGSKA (reference sequence). CDR3 size: 13 residues. CDR3 DNA sequence: TGTAGTGCCATCGGGCAGGACACCGGGGAGCTGTTTTTT. Translation: CSAIGQDTGELFF.

This clonotype was counted a few times. The chain has TRBV6-1 and TRBJ1-5; D perhaps matches TRBD1 (5 bases). V lost 8 bases to trimming and J lost 0 bases, with 11 bases between them. Germline CDR1 MNHNS, CDR2 SASEGT. This CDR3 comprises 14 residues. CDR3 in DNA: TGTGCCAGCGGGGCAGAGTATAGCAATCAGCCCCAGCATTTT. It encodes CASGAEYSNQPQHF.

This clonotype was seen at least ten times. The rearrangement uses TRBV20-1 and TRBJ2-7; D is perhaps TRBD2 (5 bases). Germline loops: CDR1 DFQATT, CDR2 SNEGSKA (reference sequence). CDR3 length equals 15 residues. Trimming shortened V by 0 bases and J by 2 bases, and 14 bases separated the two germline ends. Written as DNA, the CDR3 is TGCAGTGCTAGAGAGTCCCCCGGAGGAGCCTACGAGCAGTACTTC. Protein sequence: CSARESPGGAYEQYF.

The table lists this clonotype with many counts. The chain has TRBV11-2 and TRBJ1-1, with D unresolved. The CDR3 is 15 residues long. The germline CDR1 and CDR2 sequences are SGHAT and FQNNGV. V lost 2 bases and J lost 1, with 11 bases in between. The CDR3 DNA reads as TGTGCCAGCAGCTTAATTTCTTTAACGAACACTGAAGCTTTCTTT. Translated: CASSLISLTNTEAFF.

This clonotype was recorded at least ten times. The J gene is TRBJ1-1, the V gene TRBV3-1, with no clear D. V was cut by 1 base and J by 4 bases, with 4 bases left in between. The CDR3 sequence is 12 residues long. Germline V gene lookup returns CDR1 LGHDT and CDR2 YNNKEL (reference sequence). The CDR3 region is CASSQGITEAFF. The CDR3, as DNA: TGTGCCAGCAGCCAAGGTATCACTGAAGCTTTCTTT.

V is TRBV20-1 and J is TRBJ2-5, with 12 positions matching TRBD2. Per the germline V gene, CDR1 is DFQATT and CDR2 is SNEGSKA (reference sequence). Trimming took 3 bases from V and 7 from J; bases not matched to a gene: 9. The CDR3 sequence is 15 residues long. The DNA of the CDR3 is TGCAGTGCTAGCCCTAGCGGGGGGGCCTTAGGGACCCAGTACTTC. This codes for CSASPSGGALGTQYF.

The chain carries TRBV20-1 and TRBJ2-5; D unresolved. This CDR3 region has 13 residues. Looked up from germline, CDR1 is DFQATT and CDR2 is SNEGSKA (reference sequence). Trimming took off 3 bases at V and 4 bases at J, with 12 bases between the two ends. The CDR3 sequence: CSARAAYGETQYF. The CDR3 DNA follows: TGCAGTGCTAGGGCAGCCTATGGAGAGACCCAGTACTTC.